The clone carrying this T cell receptor (beta chain) was observed a single time. The entry originates in a study of T cell changes during pregnancy in multiple sclerosis. Libraries were prepared by immunoSEQ multiplex PCR; TCRdb keeps only in-frame clonotypes and omits some of them. The data show roughly 70,000 clones, 90% seen once. The material was peripheral blood, obtained in the third trimester of pregnancy. This sequence originates from a female donor with multiple sclerosis, enrolled in a pregnancy study.

CDR3 DNA sequence: TGTGCCAGCTCTTTTGGTCAGGGGGCGGACACTGAAGCTTTCTTT. Protein product: CASSFGQGADTEAFF. The chain couples TRBV18 to TRBJ1-1; TRBD1 matches 8 bases. V lost 6 bases and J lost 3; bases outside the gene matches: 9. CDR1 is KGHSH and CDR2 is LQKENI in the germline V gene. The CDR3 covers 15 residues. Looking up the rest from reference TRBV18 and TRBJ1-1 gives the full variable domain: NAGVMQNPRHLVRRRGQEARLRCSPMKGHSHVYWYRQLPEEGLKFMVYLQKENIIDESGMPKERFSAEFPKEGPSILRIQQVVRGDSAAYFCASSFGQGADTEAFFGQGTRLTVV.